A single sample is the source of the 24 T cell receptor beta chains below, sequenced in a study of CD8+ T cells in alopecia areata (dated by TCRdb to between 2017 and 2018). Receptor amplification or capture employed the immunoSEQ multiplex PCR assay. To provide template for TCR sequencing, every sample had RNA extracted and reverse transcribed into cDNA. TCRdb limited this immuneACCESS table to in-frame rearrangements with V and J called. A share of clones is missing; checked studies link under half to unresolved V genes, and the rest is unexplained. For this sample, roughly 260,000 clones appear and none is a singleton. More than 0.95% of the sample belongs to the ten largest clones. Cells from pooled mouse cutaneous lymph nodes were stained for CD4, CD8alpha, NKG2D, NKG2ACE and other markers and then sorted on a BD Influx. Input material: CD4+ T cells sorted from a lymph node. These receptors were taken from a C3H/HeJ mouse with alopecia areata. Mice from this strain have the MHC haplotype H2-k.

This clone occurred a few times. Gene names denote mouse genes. The CDR3 protein is CTCSAEGLGDDYTF. Partial CDR3 DNA: TGCACCTGCAGTGCAGAGGGACTGGGGGAC. The genes are TRBV1 and TRBJ1-2, with TRBD1 as a possible D gene (5 bases). The observed sequence ends 4 residues before the CDR3 terminus, with the missing tail filled in from the germline J gene. The CDR3 runs 14 residues. Germline V gene lookup returns CDR1 NSQYPW and CDR2 LRSPGD (reference sequence).

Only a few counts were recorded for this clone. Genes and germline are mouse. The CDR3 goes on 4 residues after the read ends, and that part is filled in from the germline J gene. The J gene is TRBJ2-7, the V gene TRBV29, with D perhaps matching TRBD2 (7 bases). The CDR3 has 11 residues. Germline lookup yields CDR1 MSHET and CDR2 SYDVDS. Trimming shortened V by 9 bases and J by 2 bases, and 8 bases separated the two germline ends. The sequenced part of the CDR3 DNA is TGTGCTAGAGGGGGGCCCTAT. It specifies CARGGPY. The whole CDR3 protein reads CARGGPYEQYF. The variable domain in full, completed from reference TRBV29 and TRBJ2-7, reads DMKVTQMPRYLIKRMGENVLLECGQDMSHETMYWYRQDPGLGLQLIYISYDVDSNSEGDIPKGYRVSRKKREHFSLILDSAKTNQTSVYFCARGGPYEQYFGPGTRLTVL.

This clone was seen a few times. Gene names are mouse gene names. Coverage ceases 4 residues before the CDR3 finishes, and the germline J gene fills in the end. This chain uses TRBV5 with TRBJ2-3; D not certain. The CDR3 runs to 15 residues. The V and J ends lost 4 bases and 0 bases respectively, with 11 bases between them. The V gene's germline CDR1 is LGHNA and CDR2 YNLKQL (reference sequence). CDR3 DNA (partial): TGTGCCAGCAGCCCCCTCTATTCTAGTGCAGAA. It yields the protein CASSPLYSSAE. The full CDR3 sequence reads CASSPLYSSAETLYF.

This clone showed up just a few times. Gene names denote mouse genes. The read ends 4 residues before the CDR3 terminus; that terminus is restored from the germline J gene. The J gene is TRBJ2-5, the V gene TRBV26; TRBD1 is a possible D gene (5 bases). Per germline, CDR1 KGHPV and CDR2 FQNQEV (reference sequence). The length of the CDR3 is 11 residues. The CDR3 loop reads CASREGDTQYF. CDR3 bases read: TGTGCCAGCAGGGAGGGGGAC.

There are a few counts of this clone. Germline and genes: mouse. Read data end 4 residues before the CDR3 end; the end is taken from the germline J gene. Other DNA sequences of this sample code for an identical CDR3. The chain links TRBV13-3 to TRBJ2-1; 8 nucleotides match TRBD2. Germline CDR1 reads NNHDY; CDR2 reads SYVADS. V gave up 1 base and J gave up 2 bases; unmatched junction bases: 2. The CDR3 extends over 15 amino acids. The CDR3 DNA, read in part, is TGTGCCAGCAGTGATATGGGGGGGGACTATGCT. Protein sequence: CASSDMGGDYA. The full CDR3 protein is CASSDMGGDYAEQFF.

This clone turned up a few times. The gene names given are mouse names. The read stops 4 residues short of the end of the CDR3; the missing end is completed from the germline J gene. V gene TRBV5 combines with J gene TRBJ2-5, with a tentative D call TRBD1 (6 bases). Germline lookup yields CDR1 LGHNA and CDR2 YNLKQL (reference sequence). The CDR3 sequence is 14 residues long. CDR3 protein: CASSQDQGWDTQYF. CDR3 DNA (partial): TGTGCCAGCAGCCAAGATCAGGGGTGGGAC.

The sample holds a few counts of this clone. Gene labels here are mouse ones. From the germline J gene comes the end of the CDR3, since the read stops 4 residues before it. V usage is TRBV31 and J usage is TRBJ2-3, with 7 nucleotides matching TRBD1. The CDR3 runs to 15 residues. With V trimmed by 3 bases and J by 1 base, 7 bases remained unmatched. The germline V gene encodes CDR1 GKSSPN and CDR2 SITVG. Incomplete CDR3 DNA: TGTGCCTGGAGCCGCGACAGGGTGGGTGCAGAA. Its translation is CAWSRDRVGAE. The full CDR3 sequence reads CAWSRDRVGAETLYF.

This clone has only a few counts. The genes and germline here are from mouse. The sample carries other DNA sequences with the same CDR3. CDR3 sequence: CASSQGGYAEQFF. Partial CDR3 DNA: TGTGCCAGCAGCCAGGGGGGCTATGCT. V usage is TRBV19 and J usage is TRBJ2-1, with TRBD1 as a possible D gene (7 bases). Read sequence stops 4 residues before the CDR3 end, and the germline J gene provides the missing end. The CDR3 totals 13 residues. The V and J ends lost 5 bases and 3 bases respectively, with 9 bases between them. Germline CDR1 is FNHDT and CDR2 is SITEND (reference sequence).

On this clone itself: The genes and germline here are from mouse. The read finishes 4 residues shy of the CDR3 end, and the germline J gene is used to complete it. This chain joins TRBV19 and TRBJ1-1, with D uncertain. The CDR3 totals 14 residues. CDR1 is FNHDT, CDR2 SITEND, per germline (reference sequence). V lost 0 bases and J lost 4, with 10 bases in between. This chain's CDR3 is CASSIVGESTEVFF. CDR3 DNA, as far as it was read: TGTGCCAGCAGTATAGTTGGGGAGTCCACA.

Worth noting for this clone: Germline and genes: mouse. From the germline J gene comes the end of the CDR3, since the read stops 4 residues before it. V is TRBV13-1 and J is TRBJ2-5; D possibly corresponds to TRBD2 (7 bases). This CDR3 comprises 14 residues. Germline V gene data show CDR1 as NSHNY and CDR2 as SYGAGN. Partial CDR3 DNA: TGTGCCAGCAGTGATGTGGGGGGCTGGGAC. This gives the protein CASSDVGGWD. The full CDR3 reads CASSDVGGWDTQYF.

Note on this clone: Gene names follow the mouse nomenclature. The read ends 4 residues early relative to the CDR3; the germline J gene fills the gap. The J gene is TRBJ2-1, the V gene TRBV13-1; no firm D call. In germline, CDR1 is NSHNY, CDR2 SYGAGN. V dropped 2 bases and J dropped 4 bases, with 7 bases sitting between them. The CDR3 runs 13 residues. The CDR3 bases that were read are TGTGCCAGCAGTGAACGCTGGTATGCT. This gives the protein CASSERWYA. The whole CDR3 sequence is CASSERWYAEQFF.

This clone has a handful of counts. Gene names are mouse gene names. The CDR3: CASARQGSPDYTF. The part of the CDR3 DNA that was read is TGTGCCAGCGCCCGACAGGGGAGTCCC. The genes are TRBV13-1 and TRBJ1-2; 8 bases align to TRBD1. The CDR3 extends 4 residues past the end of the read, so its final part is completed from the germline J gene. The CDR3 is 13 amino acids. Germline V CDR1 and CDR2: NSHNY, SYGAGN.

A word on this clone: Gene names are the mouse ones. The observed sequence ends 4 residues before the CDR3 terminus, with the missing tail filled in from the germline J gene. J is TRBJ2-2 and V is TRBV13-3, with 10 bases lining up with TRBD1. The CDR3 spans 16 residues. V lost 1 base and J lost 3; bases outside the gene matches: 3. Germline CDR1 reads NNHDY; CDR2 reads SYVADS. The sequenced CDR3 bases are TGTGCCAGCAGTGATTGGGACAGGGGTGACACCGGG. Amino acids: CASSDWDRGDTG. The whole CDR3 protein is CASSDWDRGDTGQLYF.

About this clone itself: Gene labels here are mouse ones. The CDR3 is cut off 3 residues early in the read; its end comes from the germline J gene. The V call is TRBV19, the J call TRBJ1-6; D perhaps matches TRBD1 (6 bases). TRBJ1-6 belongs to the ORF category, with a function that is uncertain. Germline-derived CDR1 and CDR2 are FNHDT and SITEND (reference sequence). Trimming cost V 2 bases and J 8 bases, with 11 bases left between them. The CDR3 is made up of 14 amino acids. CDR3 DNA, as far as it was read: TGTGCCAGCAGTATTAACAGGGAGGATTCGCCC. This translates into CASSINREDSP. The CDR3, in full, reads CASSINREDSPLYF.

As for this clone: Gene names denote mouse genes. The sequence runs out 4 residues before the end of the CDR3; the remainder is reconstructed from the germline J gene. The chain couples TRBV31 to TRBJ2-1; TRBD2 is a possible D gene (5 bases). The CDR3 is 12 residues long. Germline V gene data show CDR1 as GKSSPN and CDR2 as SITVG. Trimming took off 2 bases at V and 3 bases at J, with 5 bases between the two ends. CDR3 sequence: CAWSWGYAEQFF. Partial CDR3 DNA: TGTGCCTGGAGTTGGGGCTATGCT. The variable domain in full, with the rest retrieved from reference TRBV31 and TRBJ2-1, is AQTIHQWPVAEIKAVGSPLSLGCTIKGKSSPNLYWYWQATGGTLQQLFYSITVGQVESVVQLNLSASRPKDDQFILSTEKLLLSHSGFYLCAWSWGYAEQFFGPGTRLTVL.

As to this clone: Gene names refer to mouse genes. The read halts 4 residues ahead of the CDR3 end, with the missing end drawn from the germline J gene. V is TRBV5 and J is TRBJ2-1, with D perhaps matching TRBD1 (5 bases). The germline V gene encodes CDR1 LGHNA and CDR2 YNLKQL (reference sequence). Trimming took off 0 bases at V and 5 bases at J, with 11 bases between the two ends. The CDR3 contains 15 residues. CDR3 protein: CASSQDAGLDAEQFF. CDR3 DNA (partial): TGTGCCAGCAGCCAAGATGCAGGGCTGGATGCT.

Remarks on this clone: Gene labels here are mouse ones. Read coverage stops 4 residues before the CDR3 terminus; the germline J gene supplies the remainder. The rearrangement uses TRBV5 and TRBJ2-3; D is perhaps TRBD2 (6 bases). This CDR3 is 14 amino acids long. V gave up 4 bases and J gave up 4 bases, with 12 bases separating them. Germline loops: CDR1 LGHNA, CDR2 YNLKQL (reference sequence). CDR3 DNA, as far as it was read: TGTGCCAGCAGCCCCCCTCTGGGGACAGAA. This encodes CASSPPLGTE. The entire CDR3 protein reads CASSPPLGTETLYF.

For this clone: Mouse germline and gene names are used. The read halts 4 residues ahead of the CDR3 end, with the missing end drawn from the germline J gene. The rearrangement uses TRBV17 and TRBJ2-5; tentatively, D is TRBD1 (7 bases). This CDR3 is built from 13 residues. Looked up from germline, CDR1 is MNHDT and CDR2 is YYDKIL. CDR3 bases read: TGTGCTAGCAGTAGTAGGGGGCCAGAC. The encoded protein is CASSSRGPD. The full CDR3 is CASSSRGPDTQYF.

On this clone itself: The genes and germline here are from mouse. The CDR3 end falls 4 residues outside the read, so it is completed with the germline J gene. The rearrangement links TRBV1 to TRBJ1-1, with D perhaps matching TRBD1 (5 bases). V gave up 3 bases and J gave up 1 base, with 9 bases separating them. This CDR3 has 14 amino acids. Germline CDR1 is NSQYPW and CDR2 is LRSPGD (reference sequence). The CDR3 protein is CTCSAPTVNTEVFF. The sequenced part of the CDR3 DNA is TGCACCTGCAGTGCCCCGACAGTAAACACA.

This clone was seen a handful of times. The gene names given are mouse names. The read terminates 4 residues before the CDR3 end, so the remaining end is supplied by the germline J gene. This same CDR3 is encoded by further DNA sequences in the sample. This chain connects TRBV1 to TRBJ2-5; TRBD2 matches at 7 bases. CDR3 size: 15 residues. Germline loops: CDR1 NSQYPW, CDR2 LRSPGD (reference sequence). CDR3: CTCSADSGGEDTQYF. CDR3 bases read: TGCACCTGCAGTGCAGATTCGGGGGGGGAAGAC. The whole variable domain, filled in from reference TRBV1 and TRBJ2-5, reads VTLLEQNPRWRLVPRGQAVNLRCILKNSQYPWMSWYQQDLQKQLQWLFTLRSPGDKEVKSLPGADYLATRVTDTELRLQVANMSQGRTLYCTCSADSGGEDTQYFGPGTRLLVL.

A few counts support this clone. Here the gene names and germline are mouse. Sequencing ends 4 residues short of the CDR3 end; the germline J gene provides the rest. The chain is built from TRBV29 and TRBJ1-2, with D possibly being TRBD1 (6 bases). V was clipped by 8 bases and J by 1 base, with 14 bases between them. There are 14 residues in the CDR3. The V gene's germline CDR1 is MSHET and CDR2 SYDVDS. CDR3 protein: CASPRGGRNSDYTF. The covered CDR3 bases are TGTGCTAGCCCCCGGGGGGGGCGAAACTCC.

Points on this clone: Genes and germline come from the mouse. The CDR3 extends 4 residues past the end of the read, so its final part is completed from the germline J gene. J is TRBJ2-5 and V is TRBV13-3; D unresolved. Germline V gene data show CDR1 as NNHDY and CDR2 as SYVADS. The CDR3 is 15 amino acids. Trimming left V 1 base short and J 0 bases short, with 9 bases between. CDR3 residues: CASSDKHINQDTQYF. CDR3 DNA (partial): TGTGCCAGCAGTGATAAACACATTAACCAAGAC.

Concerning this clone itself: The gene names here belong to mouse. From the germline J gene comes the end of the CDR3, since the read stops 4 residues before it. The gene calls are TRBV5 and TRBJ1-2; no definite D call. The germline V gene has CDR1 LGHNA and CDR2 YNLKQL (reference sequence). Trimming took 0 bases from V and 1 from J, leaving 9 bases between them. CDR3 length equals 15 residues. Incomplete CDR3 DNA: TGTGCCAGCAGCCAAGAGGGGTATGGAAACTCC. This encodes CASSQEGYGNS. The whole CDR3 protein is CASSQEGYGNSDYTF.

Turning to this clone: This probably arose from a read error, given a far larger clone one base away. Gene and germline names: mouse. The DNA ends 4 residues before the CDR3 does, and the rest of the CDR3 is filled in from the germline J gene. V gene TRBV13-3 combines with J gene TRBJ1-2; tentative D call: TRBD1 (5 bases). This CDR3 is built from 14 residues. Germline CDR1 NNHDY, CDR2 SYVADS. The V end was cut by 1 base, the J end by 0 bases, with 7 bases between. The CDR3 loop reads CASSDPTANSDYTF. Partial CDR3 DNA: TGTGCCAGCAGTGATCCGACAGCAAACTCC.